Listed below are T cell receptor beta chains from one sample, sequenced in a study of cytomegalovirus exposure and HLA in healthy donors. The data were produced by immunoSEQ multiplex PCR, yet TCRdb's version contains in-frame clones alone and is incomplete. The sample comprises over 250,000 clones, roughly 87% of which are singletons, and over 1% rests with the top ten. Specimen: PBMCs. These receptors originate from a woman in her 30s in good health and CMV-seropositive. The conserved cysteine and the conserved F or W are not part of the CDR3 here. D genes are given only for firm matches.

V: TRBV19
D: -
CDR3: ASSPYSTSSYEQY

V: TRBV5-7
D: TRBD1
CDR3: ASSTGQSSYEQY

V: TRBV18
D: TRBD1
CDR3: ASSHDRGRHVNTEAF

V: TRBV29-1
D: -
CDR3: SVVGRVASSYEQY

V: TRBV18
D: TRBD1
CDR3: ASSPLLDRGQSNYGYT

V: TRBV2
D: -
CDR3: ASSAARSIGETQY

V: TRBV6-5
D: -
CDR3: ASSYGTGELF

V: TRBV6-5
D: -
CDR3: ASSPHGQGGNEQF

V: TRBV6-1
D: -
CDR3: ASSALGLPSNTDTQY

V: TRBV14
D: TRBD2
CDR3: ASSQDFAERGVNEQY

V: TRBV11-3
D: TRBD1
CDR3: ASSYGTGRTGELF

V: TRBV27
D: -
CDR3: ASSLGQGVNYGYT

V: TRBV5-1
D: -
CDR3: ASSPGTATPYEQY

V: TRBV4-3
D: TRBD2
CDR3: ASSQDVAGADETQY

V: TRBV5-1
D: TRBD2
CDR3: ASTPHVSSGNETQY

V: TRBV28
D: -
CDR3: ASSLGRTESFNYGYT

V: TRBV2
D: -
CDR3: ASGRDTGELF

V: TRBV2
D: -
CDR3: ASTIRDNYEQY

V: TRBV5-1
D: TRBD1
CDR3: ASSLGTGGDEQY

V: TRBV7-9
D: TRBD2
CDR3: ASSPIAGGHLDEQY

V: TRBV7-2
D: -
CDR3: ASSLDFIGGQY

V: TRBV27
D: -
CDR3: ASSGQPGLKGGYT

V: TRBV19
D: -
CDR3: ASSNHSPGIYGYT

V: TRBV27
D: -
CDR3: ASSQSWPVGTEAF

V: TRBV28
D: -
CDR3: ASSWDPRYEQY

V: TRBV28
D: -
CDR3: ASSLGMFTDTQY

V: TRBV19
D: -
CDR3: ASSMGGSAGELF

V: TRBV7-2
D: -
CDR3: ASTTGTSNSPLH

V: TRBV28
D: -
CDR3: ASSHIRQAKKNQPQH

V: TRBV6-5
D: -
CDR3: ASSRGNTIY

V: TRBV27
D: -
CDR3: ASSLSGLAEGGEQY

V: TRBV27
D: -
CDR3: ASTSSGRRYEQY

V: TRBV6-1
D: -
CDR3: ASKQGFSYEQY

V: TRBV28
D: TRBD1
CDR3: ASRTGGDIQY

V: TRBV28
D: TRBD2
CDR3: ASRTGLAAYEQY

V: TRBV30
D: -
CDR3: AWSVRQTYNSPLH

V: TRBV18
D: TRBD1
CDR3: ASSSTGLDIQY

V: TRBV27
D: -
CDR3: ASSFYDPGGLGEKLF

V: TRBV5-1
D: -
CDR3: ASSLRASLNTEAF

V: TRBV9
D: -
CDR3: ASSVNEGWSPLH

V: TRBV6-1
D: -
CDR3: ASSVIADRGYEQY

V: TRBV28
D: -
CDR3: ASRDTISYEQY

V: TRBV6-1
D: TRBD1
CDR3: ASSDQQGARNTIY

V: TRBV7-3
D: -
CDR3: ASSPFSGNEQY

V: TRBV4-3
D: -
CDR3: ASSQDILEPQH

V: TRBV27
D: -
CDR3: ASSQTIHEQF

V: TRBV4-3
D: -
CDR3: ASSQDPSFRYGYT

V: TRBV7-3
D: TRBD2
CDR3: ASSRPGLAVYEQY

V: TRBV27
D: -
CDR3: ASGRSTGELF

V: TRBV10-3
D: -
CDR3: AISRGGTDTQY

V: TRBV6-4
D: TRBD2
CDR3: ASSDGSGGYTDTQY

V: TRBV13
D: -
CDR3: ASSFRTFVGEQF

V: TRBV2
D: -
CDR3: ASRDSFASNIQY

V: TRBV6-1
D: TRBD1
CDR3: ACLDGTGIHEQY